The 23 T cell receptor beta chains reported below all come from one sample, sequenced in a study of OX40 agonist ivuxolimab in advanced cancers. The method was immunoSEQ multiplex PCR; TCRdb's version includes in-frame clones alone and lacks a portion of them. The sample holds over 60,000 clones, approximately 90% seen once. The source material was CD4+ or CD8+ T cells sorted from blood, sampled in a trial of the OX40 agonist ivuxolimab. All receptors come from an adult with an advanced solid tumor such as melanoma, head and neck, liver or kidney cancer.

V usage is TRBV9 and J usage is TRBJ2-3, with TRBD2 matching 8 bases. The ends lost 0 bases at V and 5 bases at J; junction bases unmatched: 5. Looked up from germline, CDR1 is SGDLS and CDR2 is YYNGEE. The CDR3 contains 15 residues. The CDR3 loop reads CASSVASGRGDTQYF. CDR3 nucleotide sequence: TGTGCCAGCAGCGTAGCAAGCGGGAGAGGAGATACGCAGTATTTT.

This rearrangement joins TRBV18 to TRBJ1-4; D is perhaps TRBD1 (6 bases). The CDR3 runs to 13 residues. The V and J ends lost 2 bases and 7 bases respectively, with 8 bases between them. CDR1 is KGHSH and CDR2 is LQKENI in the germline V gene. CDR3 nucleotide sequence: TGTGCCAGCTCACCAAGAGGGGGTGAAAAACTGTTTTTT. It translates to CASSPRGGEKLFF.

This chain uses TRBV5-4 with TRBJ2-5; D assignment may be TRBD1 or TRBD2 (5 bases each). Germline loops: CDR1 SGHNT, CDR2 YYREEE (reference sequence). V was trimmed by 2 bases and J by 2 bases, leaving 10 bases between them. This CDR3 comprises 14 residues. CDR3 region: CASSFYGGQETQYF. For the CDR3, the DNA is TGTGCCAGCAGCTTTTATGGGGGTCAAGAGACCCAGTACTTC. Using reference TRBV5-4 and TRBJ2-5 for the parts outside the CDR3, the full variable domain is ETGVTQSPTHLIKTRGQQVTLRCSSQSGHNTVSWYQQALGQGPQFIFQYYREEENGRGNFPPRFSGLQFPNYSSELNVNALELDDSALYLCASSFYGGQETQYFGPGTRLLVL.

This clone appeared once. The CDR3 here is CASSVGTSGNEQFF. Written as DNA, the CDR3 is TGTGCCAGCAGCGTCGGGACTAGCGGGAATGAGCAGTTCTTC. The chain links TRBV9 to TRBJ2-1; 12 bases align to TRBD2. After removal of 2 bases from V and 7 bases from J, the junction contained 1 base not matched to a gene. CDR1 and CDR2 from the germline V gene are SGDLS and YYNGEE. This CDR3 contains 14 residues.

This clone was seen only a few times. V is TRBV6-5 and J is TRBJ2-3, with 8 positions matching TRBD2. Germline V gives CDR1 MNHEY, CDR2 SVGAGI. The CDR3 is 14 amino acids. With 7 bases clipped from V and 8 bases from J, the junction kept 11 bases outside the gene matches. The CDR3 DNA is TGTGCCAGCAATACGGGGACTAGTCATCGTACGCAGTATTTT. This translates into CASNTGTSHRTQYF.

J is TRBJ2-3 and V is TRBV6-5; 8 bases line up with TRBD2. CDR3 length equals 14 residues. J gave up 4 bases and V 5 bases, and 5 bases lay outside the gene matches. In germline, CDR1 is MNHEY, CDR2 SVGAGI. The CDR3 sequence: CASSGLGGADTQYF. DNA for the CDR3: TGTGCCAGCAGTGGCCTCGGGGGGGCAGATACGCAGTATTTT.

V and J are TRBV6-1 and TRBJ1-5; 9 bases are a match to TRBD1. The germline gives CDR1 MNHNS, CDR2 SASEGT. Trimming took 2 bases from V and 3 from J; bases not matched to a gene: 5. The CDR3 is 16 amino acids. CDR3 DNA sequence: TGTGCCAGCAGTGAACAGGGGACAGGGATCAATCAGCCCCAGCATTTT. Translated, it gives CASSEQGTGINQPQHF.

The gene calls are TRBV5-3 and TRBJ2-1, with 9 nucleotides matching TRBD2. TRBV5-3 is flagged as an ORF with uncertain function. The CDR3 runs to 16 residues. J was trimmed by 3 bases and V by 1 base; bases with no gene match: 5. The CDR3 nucleotides read TGTGCCAGAAGCTTGTCCTCTAGCGGGATCTACAATGAGCAGTTCTTC. Translating it yields CARSLSSSGIYNEQFF.

This clone was seen only a few times. The DNA for the CDR3 is TGCGCCAGCAGCTTCGCAGGGGGCGACTATGGCTACACCTTC. Protein: CASSFAGGDYGYTF. The chain recombines TRBV5-1 with TRBJ1-2, with 8 bases aligning to TRBD1. The J segment lost 3 bases and the V segment lost 2 bases, leaving 3 bases of the junction unmatched. The CDR3 runs to 14 residues. CDR1 is SGHRS, CDR2 YFSETQ, per germline. Supplemented by reference TRBV5-1 and TRBJ1-2, the full variable domain reads KAGVTQTPRYLIKTRGQQVTLSCSPISGHRSVSWYQQTPGQGLQFLFEYFSETQRNKGNFPGRFSGRQFSNSRSEMNVSTLELGDSALYLCASSFAGGDYGYTFGSGTRLTVV.

This chain joins TRBV19 and TRBJ1-2, with TRBD1 matching 9 bases. Germline CDR1 and CDR2: LNHDA and SQIVND (reference sequence). This CDR3 comprises 14 residues. V lost 7 bases to trimming and J lost 4 bases; unmatched junction nucleotides: 7. This CDR3 reads CASTRDRESYGYTF. The CDR3 DNA is TGTGCCAGTACCAGGGACAGGGAGAGCTATGGCTACACCTTC.

The rearrangement links TRBV5-1 to TRBJ2-3; 7 bases map to TRBD1. The V gene end was trimmed by 1 base and the J gene end by 0 bases; junction bases not matched to a gene: 5. Looked up from germline, CDR1 is SGHRS and CDR2 is YFSETQ. This CDR3 region has 16 residues. The CDR3 DNA sequence: TGCGCCAGCAGCTTGATCCGGGACAGCAGCACAGATACGCAGTATTTT. Translation: CASSLIRDSSTDTQYF.

The gene calls are TRBV14 and TRBJ2-3, with TRBD2 as a possible D gene (5 bases). Germline loops: CDR1 SGHDN, CDR2 FVKESK. With 1 base removed from V and 2 bases from J, the gap between germline ends came to 10 bases. The CDR3 is 15 amino acids. CDR3 region: CASSQGLTITDTQYF. The DNA for the CDR3 is TGTGCCAGCAGCCAAGGACTAACCATCACAGATACGCAGTATTTT.

This clone was detected once. The chain has TRBV11-2 and TRBJ2-1, with 12 nucleotides matching TRBD2. V lost 4 bases and J lost 7; bases outside the gene matches: 5. This CDR3 has 15 amino acids. Looked up from germline, CDR1 is SGHAT and CDR2 is FQNNGV. Here the CDR3 reads CASSSGLAGFNEQFF. The DNA of the CDR3 is TGTGCCAGCAGCTCGGGACTAGCGGGTTTTAATGAGCAGTTCTTC.

On this clone: One end of the junction does not line up with germline, which may come from a read error. The chain recombines TRBV13 with TRBJ1-1; 7 positions agree with TRBD1. The CDR3 consists of 14 residues. Germline loops: CDR1 PRHDT, CDR2 FYEKMQ (reference sequence). CDR3 in amino acids: CASGSDRVNAEAFF. DNA of the CDR3: TGTGCCAGCGGCTCCGACAGGGTGAACGCTGAAGCTTTCTTT. The whole variable domain, remainder taken from reference TRBV13 and TRBJ1-1, is AAGVIQSPRHLIKEKRETATLKCYPIPRHDTVYWYQQGPGQDPQFLISFYEKMQSDKGSIPDRFSAQQFSDYHSELNMSSLELGDSALYFCASGSDRVNAEAFFGQGTRLTVV.

The genes are TRBV19 and TRBJ2-7; TRBD1 matches 9 bases. Germline V gene data show CDR1 as LNHDA and CDR2 as SQIVND (reference sequence). With V trimmed by 5 bases and J by 3 bases, 8 bases remained unmatched. The CDR3 covers 15 residues. CDR3 in DNA: TGTGCCAGTAGTCCTTCGACAGGGGGAGTCTACGAGCAGTACTTC. It yields the protein CASSPSTGGVYEQYF.

The V call is TRBV7-8, the J call TRBJ2-7; TRBD1 agrees at 10 bases. The germline V gene encodes CDR1 SGHVS and CDR2 FQNEAQ. The CDR3 runs to 16 residues. The J segment lost 6 bases and the V segment lost 2 bases, leaving 10 bases of the junction unmatched. CDR3 region: CASSLSGQGYFGEQYF. The DNA for the CDR3 is TGTGCCAGCAGCTTATCGGGACAGGGGTATTTCGGCGAGCAGTACTTC.

The rearrangement joins TRBV27 to TRBJ1-5; TRBD1 matches 8 bases. The CDR3 contains 17 residues. Trimming at V came to 1 base and at J to 5 bases, leaving 10 bases not matched to a gene. Germline values: CDR1 MNHEY, CDR2 SMNVEV (reference sequence). The chain's CDR3 is CASSLYAGGDYDQPQHF. CDR3 bases: TGTGCCAGCAGTTTATATGCAGGGGGCGATTATGATCAGCCCCAGCATTTT.

The CDR3 sequence is CASSVGGAGGGADTQYF. The CDR3 DNA follows: TGTGCCAGCAGCGTCGGGGGAGCGGGAGGCGGCGCAGATACGCAGTATTTT. This chain joins TRBV9 and TRBJ2-3, with 9 bases that match TRBD2. This CDR3 comprises 17 residues. CDR1 is SGDLS and CDR2 is YYNGEE in the germline V gene. V shed 2 bases, J shed 4 bases, and the junction held 11 bases outside the gene matches. The full variable domain, its missing parts supplied by reference TRBV9 and TRBJ2-3, is DSGVTQTPKHLITATGQRVTLRCSPRSGDLSVYWYQQSLDQGLQFLIQYYNGEERAKGNILERFSAQQFPDLHSELNLSSLELGDSALYFCASSVGGAGGGADTQYFGPGTRLTVL.

The chain links TRBV9 to TRBJ2-1; weak D call: TRBD2 (5 bases). V lost 0 bases and J 7 bases, leaving 11 bases between the germline ends. The CDR3 loop spans 14 amino acids. Germline CDR1 reads SGDLS; CDR2 reads YYNGEE. CDR3: CASSVVLGPNEQFF. The CDR3 DNA is TGTGCCAGCAGCGTAGTACTAGGGCCAAATGAGCAGTTCTTC. The whole variable domain, filled in from reference TRBV9 and TRBJ2-1, reads DSGVTQTPKHLITATGQRVTLRCSPRSGDLSVYWYQQSLDQGLQFLIQYYNGEERAKGNILERFSAQQFPDLHSELNLSSLELGDSALYFCASSVVLGPNEQFFGPGTRLTVL.

This chain uses TRBV5-1 with TRBJ2-1; tentatively, D is TRBD1 (6 bases). V was pared by 3 bases and J by 7 bases, with 17 bases between. The CDR3 totals 15 residues. CDR1 and CDR2 (germline): SGHRS, YFSETQ. CDR3 nucleotide sequence: TGCGCCAGCAGCTATGGACAGCCAGGGTCAAATGAGCAGTTCTTC. As protein: CASSYGQPGSNEQFF.

The chain joins TRBV6-6 to TRBJ1-1, with D hard to call. Germline V CDR1 and CDR2: MNHNY, SVGAGI (reference sequence). The CDR3 loop spans 15 amino acids. V was shortened by 5 bases and J by 2 bases, with 15 bases between the two germline ends. The CDR3 loop is CASSNINRGNTEAFF. CDR3 sequence (DNA): TGTGCCAGCAGTAATATAAACCGGGGAAACACTGAAGCTTTCTTT.

The chain employs TRBV6-1 and TRBJ2-2, with D perhaps assigned TRBD1 or TRBD2 (6 bases each). The ends were cut back, 7 bases at V and 3 bases at J, with 12 bases in the middle. Germline V gene sequence: CDR1 MNHNS, CDR2 SASEGT. CDR3 length: 14 residues. In DNA, the CDR3 is TGTGCCAGCAACCGAGGGGGGCACACCGGGGAGCTGTTTTTT. As protein: CASNRGGHTGELFF.

V and J are TRBV5-1 and TRBJ1-1; a weak D match, TRBD1 (5 bases). Deletions cut 6 bases from V and 1 base from J, with 13 bases between. CDR3 size: 14 residues. Germline lookup yields CDR1 SGHRS and CDR2 YFSETQ. CDR3 nucleotides: TGCGCCAGCACCTGGGACGGATCGAACACTGAAGCTTTCTTT. It specifies CASTWDGSNTEAFF.